The clone carrying this T cell receptor (beta chain) is termed medium-sized. The entry originates in a study of blood T cell repertoires in COVID-19. For the study at large: Material from acute and convalescent COVID-19 was sourced from the United States, Italy and Spain. Sample material is recorded as cDNA or gDNA derived from T cells, B-cell-depleted T cells, or PBMCs.

After removal of 7 bases from V and 3 bases from J, the junction contained 3 bases not matched to a gene. The length of the CDR3 is 13 residues. The germline V gene has CDR1 MNHNY and CDR2 SVGAGI (reference sequence). The data were produced by immunoSEQ multiplex PCR, yet TCRdb's version contains in-frame clones alone and is incomplete. The sample contains about 70,000 clones, around 81% of which appear only once. This receptor was taken from an older woman with acute or convalescent COVID-19. The sequenced sample consisted of peripheral blood. V usage is TRBV6-6 and J usage is TRBJ2-7; TRBD1 aligns across 10 bases. In DNA, the CDR3 is TGTGCCAGCAAGAGGACAGGGGGCTACGAGCAGTACTTC. It encodes CASKRTGGYEQYF.